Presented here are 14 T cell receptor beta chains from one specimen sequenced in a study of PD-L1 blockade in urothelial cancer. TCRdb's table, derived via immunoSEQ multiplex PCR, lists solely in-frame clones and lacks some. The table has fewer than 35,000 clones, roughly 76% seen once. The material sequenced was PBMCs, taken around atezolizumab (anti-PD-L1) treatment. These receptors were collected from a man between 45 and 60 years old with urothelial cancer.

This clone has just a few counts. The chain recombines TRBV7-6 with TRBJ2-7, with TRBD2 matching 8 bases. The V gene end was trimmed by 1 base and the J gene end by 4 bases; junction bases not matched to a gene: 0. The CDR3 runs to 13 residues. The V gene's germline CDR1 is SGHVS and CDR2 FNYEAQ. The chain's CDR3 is CASSLGLAYEQYF. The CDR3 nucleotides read TGTGCCAGCAGCTTAGGACTAGCGTACGAGCAGTACTTC.

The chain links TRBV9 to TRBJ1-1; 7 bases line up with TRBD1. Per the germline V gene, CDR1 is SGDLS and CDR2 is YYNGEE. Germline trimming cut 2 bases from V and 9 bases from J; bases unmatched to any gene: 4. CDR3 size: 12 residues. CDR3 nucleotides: TGTGCCAGCAGCGTCGGGACAGCCAAAGCTTTCTTT. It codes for CASSVGTAKAFF.

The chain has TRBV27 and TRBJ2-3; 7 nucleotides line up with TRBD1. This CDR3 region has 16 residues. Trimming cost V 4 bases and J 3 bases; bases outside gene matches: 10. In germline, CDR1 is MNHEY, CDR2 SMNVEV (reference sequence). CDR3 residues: CASSSRTGWATDTQYF. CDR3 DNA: TGTGCCAGCAGTTCTAGGACAGGTTGGGCAACAGATACGCAGTATTTT.

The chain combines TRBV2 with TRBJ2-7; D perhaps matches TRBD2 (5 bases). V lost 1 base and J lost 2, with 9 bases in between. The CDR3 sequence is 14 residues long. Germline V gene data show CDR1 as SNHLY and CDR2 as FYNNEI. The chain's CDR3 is CASSEGTRTYEQYF. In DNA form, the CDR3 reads TGTGCCAGCAGTGAAGGGACTCGTACCTACGAGCAGTACTTC.

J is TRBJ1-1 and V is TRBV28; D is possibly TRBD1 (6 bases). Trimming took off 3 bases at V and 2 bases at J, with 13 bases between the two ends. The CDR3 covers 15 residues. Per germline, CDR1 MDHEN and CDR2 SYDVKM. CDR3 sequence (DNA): TGTGCCAGCAGTTTGGCCAGGGGAAGAAACACTGAAGCTTTCTTT. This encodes CASSLARGRNTEAFF.

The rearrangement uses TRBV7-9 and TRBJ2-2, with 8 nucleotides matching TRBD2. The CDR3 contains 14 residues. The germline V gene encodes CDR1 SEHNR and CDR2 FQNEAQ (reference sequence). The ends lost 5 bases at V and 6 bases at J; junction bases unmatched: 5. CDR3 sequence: CASSAPGRAGELFF. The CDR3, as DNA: TGTGCCAGCAGCGCGCCCGGGAGGGCCGGGGAGCTGTTTTTT.

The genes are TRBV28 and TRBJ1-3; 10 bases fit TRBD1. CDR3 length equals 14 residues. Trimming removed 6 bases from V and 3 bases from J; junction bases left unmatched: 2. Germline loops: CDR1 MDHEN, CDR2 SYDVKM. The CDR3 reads CASRGDRGGNTIYF. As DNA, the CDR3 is TGTGCCAGCAGGGGGGACAGGGGTGGAAACACCATATATTTT.

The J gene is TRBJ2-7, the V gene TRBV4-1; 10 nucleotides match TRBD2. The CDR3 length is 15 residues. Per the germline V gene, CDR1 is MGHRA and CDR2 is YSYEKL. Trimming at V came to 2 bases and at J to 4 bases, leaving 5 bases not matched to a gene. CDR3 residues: CASSQQGLASYEQYF. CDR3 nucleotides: TGCGCCAGCAGCCAACAGGGACTAGCGTCTTACGAGCAGTACTTC.

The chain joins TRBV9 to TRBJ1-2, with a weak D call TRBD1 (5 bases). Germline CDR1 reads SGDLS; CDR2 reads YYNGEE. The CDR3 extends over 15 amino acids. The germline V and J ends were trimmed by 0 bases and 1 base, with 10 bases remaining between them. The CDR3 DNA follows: TGTGCCAGCAGCGTAGTTGACAGTTTTAACTATGGCTACACCTTC. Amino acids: CASSVVDSFNYGYTF.

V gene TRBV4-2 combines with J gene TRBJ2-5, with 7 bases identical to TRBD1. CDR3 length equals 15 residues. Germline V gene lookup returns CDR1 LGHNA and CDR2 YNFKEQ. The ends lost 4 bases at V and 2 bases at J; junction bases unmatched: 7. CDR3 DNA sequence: TGTGCCAGCAGCCCTAGACAGGGAGTTCAAGAGACCCAGTACTTC. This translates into CASSPRQGVQETQYF.

CDR3 nucleotide sequence: TGTGCCAGCACCCCGAGTACAGGGGGAACCTATGAAAAACTGTTTTTT. Protein product: CASTPSTGGTYEKLFF. This chain uses TRBV5-5 with TRBJ1-4, with TRBD1 identical over 8 bases. The V gene's germline CDR1 is SGHKS and CDR2 YYEKEE (reference sequence). The V gene end was trimmed by 6 bases and the J gene end by 6 bases; junction bases not matched to a gene: 13. This CDR3 has 16 amino acids. Drawing the rest from reference TRBV5-5 and TRBJ1-4, the complete variable domain is DAGVTQSPTHLIKTRGQQVTLRCSPISGHKSVSWYQQVLGQGPQFIFQYYEKEERGRGNFPDRFSARQFPNYSSELNVNALLLGDSALYLCASTPSTGGTYEKLFFGSGTQLSVL.

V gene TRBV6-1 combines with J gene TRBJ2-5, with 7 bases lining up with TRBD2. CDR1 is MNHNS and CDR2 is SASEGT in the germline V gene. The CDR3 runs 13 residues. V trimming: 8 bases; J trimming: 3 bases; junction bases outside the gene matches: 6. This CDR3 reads CASRGAGKETQYF. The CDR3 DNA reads TGTGCCAGCCGAGGAGCGGGGAAAGAGACCCAGTACTTC.

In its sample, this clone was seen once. The CDR3 loop is CASSTHAPGAYPQHF. The CDR3 DNA reads TGTGCCAGTAGTACGCATGCCCCGGGAGCCTATCCCCAGCATTTT. The gene calls are TRBV19 and TRBJ1-5; D unclear. Looked up from germline, CDR1 is LNHDA and CDR2 is SQIVND (reference sequence). With 4 bases removed from V and 10 bases from J, the gap between germline ends came to 20 bases. The CDR3 totals 15 residues. Variable domain in full (rest from reference TRBV19 and TRBJ1-5): DGGITQSPKYLFRKEGQNVTLSCEQNLNHDAMYWYRQDPGQGLRLIYYSQIVNDFQKGDIAEGYSVSREKKESFPLTVTSAQKNPTAFYLCASSTHAPGAYPQHFGDGTRLSIL.

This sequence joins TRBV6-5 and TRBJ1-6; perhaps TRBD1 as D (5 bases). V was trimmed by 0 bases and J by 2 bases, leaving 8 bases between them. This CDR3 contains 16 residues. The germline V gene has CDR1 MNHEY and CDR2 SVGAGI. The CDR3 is CASSYSETAYNSPLHF. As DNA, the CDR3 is TGTGCCAGCAGTTACTCGGAGACAGCCTATAATTCACCCCTCCACTTT.